The 16 T cell receptor beta chains in this list originate from one sample, sequenced in a study of CD8+ T cells in alopecia areata. The sequencing template was cDNA reverse transcribed from extracted RNA. Profiling relied on immunoSEQ multiplex PCR, and the TCRdb table lists in-frame clones only, not all of them. Altogether about 270,000 clones were found in the sample, and no singletons occur. Cells that came from pooled cutaneous lymph nodes were sorted using CD4, CD8alpha, NKG2D, NKG2ACE and other markers. Sequencing used CD4+ T cells sorted from a lymph node. The receptors originated from a C3H/HeJ mouse with alopecia areata. This line is of MHC haplotype H2-k.

This clone showed up just a few times. This may be a read error, as it is one base from a much larger clone. Mouse germline and gene names are used. The CDR3 goes on 4 residues after the read ends, and that part is filled in from the germline J gene. This specimen includes other DNA sequences encoding the same CDR3. The chain couples TRBV1 to TRBJ2-5, with 7 bases aligning to TRBD1. This CDR3 is built from 14 residues. Germline trimming cut 1 base from V and 3 bases from J; bases unmatched to any gene: 1. Germline assignment: CDR1 NSQYPW and CDR2 LRSPGD (reference sequence). CDR3 bases read: TGCACCTGCAGTGCAGCCAGGGGGCAAGAC. Amino acids: CTCSAARGQD. In full, the CDR3 is CTCSAARGQDTQYF.

On this clone: Gene names follow the mouse nomenclature. The DNA ends 4 residues before the CDR3 does, and the rest of the CDR3 is filled in from the germline J gene. Other DNA sequences in this specimen translate into the identical CDR3. The chain employs TRBV19 and TRBJ2-2, with TRBD1 identical over 8 bases. Trimming took 3 bases from V and 1 from J; bases not matched to a gene: 2. There are 15 residues in the CDR3. CDR1 is FNHDT, CDR2 SITEND, per germline (reference sequence). CDR3 in amino acids: CASSRDRLNTGQLYF. The DNA read from the CDR3 is TGTGCCAGCAGTAGGGACAGGTTAAACACCGGG.

This clone has a handful of counts. Each gene name is a mouse one. Read coverage stops 4 residues before the CDR3 terminus; the germline J gene supplies the remainder. J is TRBJ2-4 and V is TRBV13-3; 11 bases fit TRBD1. The CDR3 is 18 amino acids. With 0 bases clipped from V and 0 bases from J, the junction kept 6 bases outside the gene matches. Germline CDR1 is NNHDY and CDR2 is SYVADS. Incomplete CDR3 DNA: TGTGCCAGCAGTGATGGGGACAGGGGGTCGGCTAGTCAAAAC. As protein: CASSDGDRGSASQN. The CDR3, in full, reads CASSDGDRGSASQNTLYF.

Remarks on this clone: All gene names here are mouse names. The read finishes 4 residues shy of the CDR3 end, and the germline J gene is used to complete it. Distinct nucleotide sequences in the sample also encode this CDR3. The chain recombines TRBV17 with TRBJ2-3, with D unclear. Per germline, CDR1 MNHDT and CDR2 YYDKIL. The CDR3 consists of 14 residues. V lost 0 bases, J lost 3 bases, and 7 bases lay in between. Incomplete CDR3 DNA: TGTGCTAGCAGTAGAGATGGTGGGGCAGAA. Translation: CASSRDGGAE. Given in full, the CDR3 is CASSRDGGAETLYF.

This clone occurred a few times. The gene names given are mouse names. Sequencing ends 4 residues short of the CDR3 end; the germline J gene provides the rest. This chain joins TRBV19 and TRBJ2-5; 7 nucleotides match TRBD1. The CDR3 runs to 14 residues. Germline-derived CDR1 and CDR2 are FNHDT and SITEND (reference sequence). The DNA read from the CDR3 is TGTGCCAGCAGTATAGGGGGGACAGAAGAC. The encoded protein is CASSIGGTED. The whole CDR3 protein is CASSIGGTEDTQYF.

Points on this clone: These gene names are mouse names. The CDR3 is cut off 4 residues early in the read; its end comes from the germline J gene. The chain combines TRBV5 with TRBJ2-1; D call uncertain. CDR1 is LGHNA, CDR2 YNLKQL, per germline (reference sequence). Trimming took 0 bases from V and 4 from J, leaving 7 bases between them. The CDR3 consists of 14 residues. This chain's CDR3 is CASSQDDNYAEQFF. Partial CDR3 DNA: TGTGCCAGCAGCCAAGATGACAATTATGCT.

The sample holds a few counts of this clone. The gene names given are mouse names. The read finishes 4 residues shy of the CDR3 end, and the germline J gene is used to complete it. The chain couples TRBV5 to TRBJ2-1; 12 nucleotides match TRBD2. The CDR3 contains 17 residues. Germline CDR1 LGHNA, CDR2 YNLKQL (reference sequence). The J segment lost 3 bases and the V segment lost 0 bases, leaving 3 bases of the junction unmatched. CDR3 protein: CASSQDGTGGRYAEQFF. The sequenced CDR3 bases are TGTGCCAGCAGCCAAGATGGGACTGGGGGGCGCTATGCT.

About this clone itself: Mouse germline and gene names are used. The read ends 4 residues shy of where the CDR3 ends; the end is completed using the germline J gene. This sequence joins TRBV19 and TRBJ2-5; TRBD2 is a possible D gene (5 bases). The CDR3 sequence is 15 residues long. Germline loops: CDR1 FNHDT, CDR2 SITEND (reference sequence). Trimming shortened V by 0 bases and J by 2 bases, and 10 bases separated the two germline ends. The CDR3 reads CASSIATGSQDTQYF. CDR3 DNA (partial): TGTGCCAGCAGTATAGCTACTGGCTCCCAAGAC.

Comments on this clone: The germline and genes are mouse ones. With the read ending 3 residues before the CDR3 end, the germline J gene is used to fill in that end. The chain employs TRBV1 and TRBJ1-6; TRBD1 is a possible D gene (6 bases). TRBJ1-6 is an ORF for which the function is uncertain. Trimming took off 1 base at V and 7 bases at J, with 11 bases between the two ends. In germline, CDR1 is NSQYPW, CDR2 LRSPGD (reference sequence). The CDR3 runs to 15 residues. The CDR3 spells CTCSAAQGRNSPLYF. CDR3 DNA (partial): TGCACCTGCAGTGCAGCACAGGGAAGGAATTCGCCC.

Concerning this clone: The gene names here belong to mouse. At the DNA level, this CDR3 is encoded by other sequences in the same sample as well. Partial CDR3 DNA: TGTGCCAGCAGCCGGGACAGGGGGGACACCGGG. Translating gives CASSRDRGDTG. The whole CDR3 region reads CASSRDRGDTGQLYF. V usage is TRBV13-3 and J usage is TRBJ2-2; TRBD1 matches 11 bases. The read stops 4 residues short of the end of the CDR3; the missing end is completed from the germline J gene. This CDR3 is built from 15 residues. V lost 5 bases to trimming and J lost 3 bases; unmatched junction nucleotides: 3. Germline V gene data show CDR1 as NNHDY and CDR2 as SYVADS.

Notes on this clone: Gene names follow the mouse nomenclature. The read gets to within 4 residues of the CDR3 end, and the germline J gene fills in the rest. The J gene is TRBJ2-1, the V gene TRBV19; 9 bases map to TRBD2. Germline V gene sequence: CDR1 FNHDT, CDR2 SITEND (reference sequence). The trim removed 2 bases at V and 5 bases at J, leaving 5 bases unmatched. CDR3 length: 15 residues. The CDR3 bases that were read are TGTGCCAGCAGTATTCGTGGGGGGGCGAATGCT. It is translated as CASSIRGGANA. The entire CDR3 protein reads CASSIRGGANAEQFF.

With respect to this clone: Gene names follow the mouse nomenclature. The chain's CDR3 is CASSSGGADTQYF. Incomplete CDR3 DNA: TGTGCCAGCAGTTCAGGGGGCGCGGAC. This chain joins TRBV14 and TRBJ2-5; 8 bases fit TRBD1. The DNA ends 4 residues before the CDR3 does, and the rest of the CDR3 is filled in from the germline J gene. CDR3 length equals 13 residues. The germline V gene has CDR1 SGHDT and CDR2 FRDEAV.

The table lists this clone with a few counts. Gene labels here are mouse ones. The sequenced fragment ends 4 residues before the CDR3 boundary, so the rest is inferred from the germline J gene. The chain joins TRBV13-1 to TRBJ2-7; D unclear. Per germline, CDR1 NSHNY and CDR2 SYGAGN. The CDR3 runs to 12 residues. CDR3 bases read: TGTGCCAGCAGTGGCACAGAGAAT. This translates into CASSGTEN. The entire CDR3 is CASSGTENEQYF.

In the case of this clone: Here the gene names and germline are mouse. The read ends 4 residues before the CDR3 terminus; that terminus is restored from the germline J gene. This chain joins TRBV13-3 and TRBJ2-1; perhaps TRBD2 as D (7 bases). V was trimmed by 2 bases and J by 3 bases, leaving 9 bases between them. The CDR3 has 14 amino acids. Germline assignment: CDR1 NNHDY and CDR2 SYVADS. This CDR3 is CASSEWGAYAEQFF. Partial CDR3 DNA: TGTGCCAGCAGTGAATGGGGGGCCTATGCT.

This clone was observed a handful of times. The genes are named according to mouse. The DNA ends 4 residues before the CDR3 does, and the rest of the CDR3 is filled in from the germline J gene. Other DNA sequences in the sample encode the same CDR3. The genes are TRBV13-1 and TRBJ1-2; no reliable D call. V was trimmed by 2 bases and J by 0 bases, leaving 5 bases between them. Germline V gives CDR1 NSHNY, CDR2 SYGAGN. The CDR3 has 13 amino acids. The CDR3 sequence is CASSDSPNSDYTF. The CDR3 DNA, read in part, is TGTGCCAGCAGTGACAGCCCAAACTCC.

This clone was recorded at least ten times. Gene names follow the mouse nomenclature. The CDR3 end is not reached by the read, which stops 4 residues before it; the germline J gene fills it in. The chain has TRBV17 and TRBJ2-5; a possible D gene is TRBD1 (6 bases). V lost 0 bases and J 1 base, leaving 8 bases between the germline ends. CDR1 MNHDT and CDR2 YYDKIL come from the germline V gene. The CDR3 length is 15 residues. This CDR3 is CASSRDQGYQDTQYF. The sequenced part of the CDR3 DNA is TGTGCTAGCAGTAGAGATCAGGGGTACCAAGAC.